This TCR beta chain was sequenced in a study of graft-versus-host responses after intestinal transplantation (dated by TCRdb to 2020 to 2022). Study-wide context: Recipients received multivisceral, liver-intestinal, or isolated intestinal transplants. Every recipient was given anti-thymocyte globulin induction, then maintenance tacrolimus and steroids for 3 to 4 years. Bulk TCR-beta CDR3 sequencing was used to track graft-versus-host and host-versus-graft alloreactive T cell clones in the graft, circulation and bone marrow after intestinal transplantation. To identify alloreactive clones, pre-transplant mixed lymphocyte reaction products were sequenced and compared with unstimulated pre-transplant donor and recipient T cells. The cohort enrolled 24 intestinal transplant recipients including one retransplant, and a few patients lacking pretransplant specimens were excluded. Donor T cell macrochimerism was defined as a peak of at least 4% donor T cells among recipient peripheral blood mononuclear cells. Rather than being sequenced by the commercial service, samples from a few later patients were sequenced in-house on an Illumina MiSeq and processed with MiXCR.

Library prep was done by the immunoSEQ multiplex PCR assay. For most patients, genomic DNA was isolated using the Qiagen DNeasy Blood and Tissue Kit and was shipped frozen to Adaptive Biotechnologies for TCR sequencing. High-throughput TCR-beta CDR3 sequencing of genomic DNA from most patients was performed by Adaptive Biotechnologies. The authors' pipeline ran thus. TCR sequencing data were retrieved from Adaptive's ImmunoSEQ software for 18 patients, whereas a few other patients were processed with MiXCR and VDJtools. CD4 versus CD8 sorting errors were corrected by removing sequences found in both subsets at a frequency ratio below 5:1. Because the origin of CDR3 nucleotide sequences shared between donor and recipient could not be assigned, those sequences were removed. Alloreactive clones required at least 2-fold expansion over unstimulated cells and minimum CFSE-low frequency of 0.002% (template counts) or 0.001% (read counts). Mappable clones were those detected in sequenced pre-transplant spleen, lymph node, or MLR CFSE-low populations of the donor or recipient. Cumulative frequency of alloreactive clones was calculated as a percentage of all sequences weighted by copy number. The table comes from immuneACCESS by way of TCRdb, which keeps in-frame sequences with V and J called. Part of the clones is missing from these tables; in studies checked, under half for an unresolved V gene and the rest for unknown reasons. V and J calls and clone size are as listed in that table; D and trimming were resolved from the DNA. The sample profile shows roughly 15,000 clones; approximately 33% of them were found once. Together, the top ten hold approximately 5.1% of the sample.

Summary of the overall study and its limitations: The conclusions were limited by the relatively low number and heterogeneity of the intestinal transplant patients. High GvH to HvG T cell clonal ratios were observed in the allografts of patients with donor T cell macrochimerism. Peak levels of circulating GvH clones were associated with declines in HvG clones early after transplant. GvH clones turned up in recipient bone marrow, with some appearing earlier in ileal mucosa or blood, a pattern consistent with an intestinal mucosal origin.

In light of the paper, this sample's time point label describes: cells obtained before transplantation from donor or recipient. In mixed lymphocyte reactions, 200,000 CFSE-labeled pre-transplant responders were plated with 200,000 irradiated violet-dye-labeled stimulators and cultured for five to seven days. After the mixed lymphocyte reaction, proliferating CD3+CD4+CFSE-low and CD3+CD8+CFSE-low responder cells were FACS-sorted on a BD Influx sorter. Looking up the germline V gene yields CDR1 SGHDN and CDR2 FVKESK. Trimming removed 5 bases from V and 3 bases from J, leaving 15 bases between the germline ends. Inclusive of the bounding cysteine and phenylalanine, the CDR3 is 15 residues long. CDR3 DNA only is kept here, 45 bases in frame from base 1. Concerning this clone itself: No clone much larger than this one lies a single base away; base qualities are absent.

The sequence joins TRBV14 to TRBJ2-3, with the D gene not clear enough to name. This clonotype was sampled from a human patient who received an intestinal transplant. Sequenced here: alloreactive CD4+ T cells from a mixed lymphocyte reaction culture, sampled before intestinal transplant. This specimen's cell subset or site label, interpreted: CFSE-low proliferating T cells sorted from roughly six-day pre-transplant mixed lymphocyte reaction (GvH or HvG direction). The CDR3 has the sequence CASSRRSAFTDTQYF. The nucleotides are TGTGCCAGCAGCAGACGAAGCGCATTTACAGATACGCAGTATTTT.